Presented here are 20 T cell receptor beta chains from one specimen sequenced in a study of T cells in Graves' hyperthyroidism and ophthalmopathy. RNA transcripts yielded amplified TCR beta CDR3 regions. HTBI primers were the set used in a first-round RT-PCR of the TCR CDR3. Using its own MiXCR run on the multiplex PCR reads, TCRdb lists one record per CDR3 protein. Of approximately 600,000 distinct CDR3 sequences listed, about 17% are singletons. The sequenced sample consisted of blood. The receptors come from a woman in her thirties with Graves' hyperthyroidism.

V gene TRBV6-1 combines with J gene TRBJ1-5; weak D call: TRBD1 (6 bases). V was clipped by 4 bases and J by 3 bases, with 16 bases between them. Per germline, CDR1 MNHNS and CDR2 SASEGT. The CDR3 extends over 16 amino acids. The CDR3 loop reads CASSGQDGLNNQPQHF. The CDR3, as DNA: TGTGCCAGCAGTGGACAGGACGGGCTTAACAATCAGCCCCAGCATTTT.

This clonotype was counted ten times or more. CDR3 nucleotide sequence: TGTGCCAGCTCACCTCCTTCGACGGGATACGAGCAGTACTTC. It codes for CASSPPSTGYEQYF. This chain joins TRBV18 and TRBJ2-7, with a tentative D call TRBD2 (5 bases). Trimming cost V 3 bases and J 4 bases, with 13 bases left between them. This CDR3 has 14 amino acids. Germline lookup yields CDR1 KGHSH and CDR2 LQKENI.

This clonotype was seen repeatedly, ten times or more. This sequence joins TRBV12-3 or TRBV12-4 and TRBJ1-2; possibly TRBD1 for D (6 bases). With 6 bases removed from V and 7 bases from J, the gap between germline ends came to 15 bases. The CDR3 totals 13 residues. The chain's CDR3 is CASRRQVFTGYTF. The CDR3 bases are TGTGCCAGCAGACGACAGGTTTTTACTGGCTACACCTTC.

This clonotype has a count of ten or more. This chain connects TRBV6-1 to TRBJ2-5, with 7 bases identical to TRBD1. Germline CDR1 and CDR2: MNHNS and SASEGT. The CDR3 spans 13 residues. The V and J ends lost 11 bases and 4 bases, in that order; junction bases with no gene match: 10. The CDR3 is CAAIERGPETQYF. The CDR3 nucleotides read TGTGCCGCCATAGAGAGGGGGCCAGAGACCCAGTACTTC.

This clonotype was counted at least ten times. This chain links TRBV7-9 with TRBJ1-2, with D possibly TRBD1 on 6 matching bases. The CDR3 contains 15 residues. The germline V gene has CDR1 SEHNR and CDR2 FQNEAQ (reference sequence). Between the trimmed V and J ends, which lost 10 bases and 6 bases, there was a span of 24 bases. As DNA, the CDR3 is TGTGCCACCCCAAGCAGAGATCAGAGGGGGAATGGCTACACCTTC. It encodes CATPSRDQRGNGYTF.

This clonotype was counted ten times or more. The CDR3 reads CASSDVSRETQYF. The DNA for the CDR3 is TGTGCCAGCAGCGATGTTTCGAGGGAGACCCAGTACTTC. V gene TRBV28 combines with J gene TRBJ2-5; D gene uncertain. The V end was cut by 6 bases, the J end by 5 bases, with 13 bases between. The CDR3 is 13 residues long. Germline assignment: CDR1 MDHEN and CDR2 SYDVKM.

This chain connects TRBV19 to TRBJ1-4, with 7 bases fitting TRBD1. Germline V gene lookup returns CDR1 LNHDA and CDR2 SQIVND (reference sequence). The junction had 7 bases not matched to a gene; V was cut back by 5 bases and J by 4 bases. The CDR3 contains 15 residues. In DNA, the CDR3 is TGTGCCAGTAGTCCCGGGACAGCGCTTAATGAAAAACTGTTTTTT. Its translation: CASSPGTALNEKLFF. Together with reference TRBV19 and TRBJ1-4, the CDR3 gives the full variable domain: DGGITQSPKYLFRKEGQNVTLSCEQNLNHDAMYWYRQDPGQGLRLIYYSQIVNDFQKGDIAEGYSVSREKKESFPLTVTSAQKNPTAFYLCASSPGTALNEKLFFGSGTQLSVL.

This clonotype was found a few times. The CDR3 sequence is CSAPGGRHTGELFF. CDR3 in DNA: TGCAGTGCCCCTGGCGGACGTCACACCGGGGAGCTGTTTTTT. This chain uses TRBV20-1 with TRBJ2-2; D is unresolved. This CDR3 has 14 residues. V dropped 6 bases and J dropped 3 bases, with 14 bases sitting between them. The germline gives CDR1 DFQATT, CDR2 SNEGSKA (reference sequence).

A few counts support this clonotype. The rearrangement uses TRBV5-6 and TRBJ2-7; TRBD2 matches at 7 bases. Germline V gene data show CDR1 as SGHDT and CDR2 as YYEEEE. The length of the CDR3 is 15 residues. With 2 bases clipped from V and 0 bases from J, the junction kept 5 bases outside the gene matches. CDR3 region: CASSFLAVISYEQYF. CDR3 nucleotides: TGTGCCAGCAGCTTCCTAGCGGTTATCTCCTACGAGCAGTACTTC.

This clonotype was observed at least ten times. This sequence joins TRBV6-2 or TRBV6-3 and TRBJ2-5; 7 bases align to TRBD1. V was clipped by 0 bases and J by 5 bases; unmatched bases: 6. Germline assignment: CDR1 MNHEY and CDR2 SVGEGT. There are 15 residues in the CDR3. The CDR3 nucleotides are TGTGCCAGCAGTTACTCTGACAGGGTGTGGGAGACCCAGTACTTC. Protein product: CASSYSDRVWETQYF.

The table lists this clonotype with many counts. The rearrangement joins TRBV5-1 to TRBJ2-7; tentatively, D is TRBD1 (6 bases). Germline V gene lookup returns CDR1 SGHRS and CDR2 YFSETQ. This CDR3 spans 13 amino acids. V lost 4 bases to trimming and J lost 4 bases, with 12 bases between them. This CDR3 reads CASSGRGDYEQYF. CDR3 nucleotide sequence: TGCGCCAGCAGCGGCAGGGGAGATTACGAGCAGTACTTC.

In its sample, this clonotype was seen many times. The chain links TRBV6-2 or TRBV6-3 to TRBJ1-1, with 7 bases identical to TRBD1. Losses at the gene ends were 2 bases for V and 1 base for J; bases not matched to a gene: 4. The V gene's germline CDR1 is MNHEY and CDR2 SVGEGT. The CDR3 covers 15 residues. This CDR3 reads CASSYLGTANTEAFF. The CDR3 DNA sequence: TGTGCCAGCAGTTACCTTGGGACAGCGAACACTGAAGCTTTCTTT.

This clonotype has ten or more counts. This rearrangement joins TRBV3-1 to TRBJ1-4, with TRBD1 as a possible D gene (6 bases). CDR1 and CDR2 from the germline V gene are LGHDT and YNNKEL (reference sequence). The CDR3 spans 15 residues. The V end lost 4 bases, the J end lost 7 bases, and 16 bases lay between the germline ends. The CDR3 nucleotides read TGTGCCAGCAGCCCCCTGGCAGGGGATCGTGAAAAACTGTTTTTT. Its protein is CASSPLAGDREKLFF.

There are many counts of this clonotype. The rearrangement links TRBV3-1 to TRBJ1-5; D unclear. The CDR3 runs to 14 residues. The germline CDR1 and CDR2 sequences are LGHDT and YNNKEL (reference sequence). The V and J ends lost 2 bases and 4 bases respectively, with 9 bases between them. The CDR3 nucleotides are TGTGCCAGCAGCCAATTGCATAATAATCAGCCCCAGCATTTT. Amino acids: CASSQLHNNQPQHF.

This clonotype was found many times. The chain carries TRBV11-2 and TRBJ2-3; 13 bases match TRBD2. CDR1 and CDR2 from the germline V gene are SGHAT and FQNNGV. V was pared by 6 bases and J by 2 bases, with 5 bases of the junction left unmatched. The length of the CDR3 is 16 residues. The CDR3 bases are TGTGCCAGCAGTTTTGGGACTAGCGGGAACACAGATACGCAGTATTTT. This translates into CASSFGTSGNTDTQYF.

This clonotype was observed once. V is TRBV5-1 and J is TRBJ1-4; D is possibly TRBD1 (5 bases). From germline, CDR1 is SGHRS and CDR2 YFSETQ. The germline V and J ends were trimmed by 6 bases and 7 bases, with 16 bases remaining between them. The CDR3 is 14 amino acids. CDR3 region: CASKLQAAGEKLFF. The CDR3 DNA sequence: TGCGCCAGCAAGCTACAGGCCGCTGGTGAAAAACTGTTTTTT. The entire variable domain, with the rest obtained from reference TRBV5-1 and TRBJ1-4, is as follows: KAGVTQTPRYLIKTRGQQVTLSCSPISGHRSVSWYQQTPGQGLQFLFEYFSETQRNKGNFPGRFSGRQFSNSRSEMNVSTLELGDSALYLCASKLQAAGEKLFFGSGTQLSVL.

This clonotype occurred a few times. The chain joins TRBV4-1 to TRBJ1-1; D unclear. The V and J ends lost 1 base and 1 base respectively, with 10 bases between them. Germline V lookup: CDR1 MGHRA, CDR2 YSYEKL. The CDR3 runs 15 residues. The DNA of the CDR3 is TGCGCCAGCAGCCAAGTCTCCCCAGAGAACACTGAAGCTTTCTTT. It specifies CASSQVSPENTEAFF.

This clonotype was detected ten times or more. This sequence joins TRBV11-3 and TRBJ2-2; 13 positions agree with TRBD2. The germline V gene has CDR1 SGHNT and CDR2 YENEEA. J was trimmed by 6 bases and V by 5 bases; bases with no gene match: 0. This CDR3 has 14 amino acids. DNA for the CDR3: TGTGCCAGCAGCACTAGCGGGAGGGCCGGGGAGCTGTTTTTT. Amino acid sequence: CASSTSGRAGELFF.

This clonotype was counted ten times or more. This rearrangement joins TRBV27 to TRBJ2-1, with D hard to call. Germline values: CDR1 MNHEY, CDR2 SMNVEV (reference sequence). V was cut by 2 bases and J by 5 bases, with 7 bases left in between. The CDR3 runs to 13 residues. The CDR3 here is CASSLNRDNEQFF. Here the CDR3 DNA reads TGTGCCAGCAGTTTAAACCGGGACAATGAGCAGTTCTTC.

This clonotype was counted between two and nine times. The chain uses TRBV29-1 and TRBJ2-3; no clear D. Germline values: CDR1 SQVTM, CDR2 ANQGSEA. This CDR3 has 10 residues. The germline V and J ends were trimmed by 5 bases and 2 bases, with 2 bases remaining between them. In nucleotides, the CDR3 is TGCAGCGTTCACACAGATACGCAGTATTTT. Translation gives CSVHTDTQYF.